The 21 T cell receptor beta chains listed next were all sequenced from one sample in a study of spatial heterogeneity in lung cancer. One entry per CDR3 protein results from TCRdb running MiXCR on the 5' RACE reads. The repertoire holds 30,000 to 50,000 distinct CDR3 sequences, with about 5.8% as singletons. As to time point: sample taken at primary tumor resection. Sequencing of whole RNA from tumor, nontumor lung or frozen PBMC involved no sorting. Sequencing was performed on PBMCs, taken at surgery. The receptors come from a male donor with early-stage non-small cell lung cancer.

V usage is TRBV6-6 and J usage is TRBJ2-5, with 10 positions matching TRBD1. Germline CDR1 MNHNY, CDR2 SVGAGI (reference sequence). The V and J ends lost 7 bases and 3 bases, in that order; junction bases with no gene match: 5. This CDR3 has 14 residues. The CDR3 nucleotides read TGTGCCAGCAATTCGGACAGGGGGGAAGAGACCCAGTACTTC. Its protein product is CASNSDRGEETQYF.

This clonotype has ten or more counts. The V and J genes are TRBV12-3 or TRBV12-4 and TRBJ2-1; the match to TRBD2 covers 16 bases. The CDR3 covers 20 residues. The V and J ends lost 5 bases and 0 bases, in that order; junction bases with no gene match: 10. The CDR3 protein is CASSRRGTSGGAFSYNEQFF. CDR3 nucleotide sequence: TGTGCCAGCAGTAGGAGGGGGACTAGCGGGGGGGCTTTCTCCTACAATGAGCAGTTCTTC.

On this clonotype: This may arise from a read error, as a much more abundant clone is one base away. This chain uses TRBV14 with TRBJ2-7; 8 bases are a match to TRBD2. The germline V gene encodes CDR1 SGHDN and CDR2 FVKESK. The CDR3 runs to 18 residues. CDR3 coding DNA: TGTGCCAGCAGCCCTCCCGGACTAGCATCATTTCCTCTGAGGGAGCGGTACTTC. Residues: CASSPPGLASFPLRERYF.

Many counts were recorded for this clonotype. This chain links TRBV23-1 with TRBJ2-7; D gene unclear. TRBV23-1 qualifies as an ORF whose function is uncertain. The CDR3 is 17 amino acids. V was cut by 4 bases and J by 3 bases, with 22 bases left in between. As DNA, the CDR3 is TGCGCCAGCAGTCTTTCCCTGAGTCACGGCCCCCACTACGAGCAGTACTTC. Translating it yields CASSLSLSHGPHYEQYF.

This clonotype has just a few counts. The rearrangement links TRBV5-1 to TRBJ2-7; TRBD1 matches at 7 bases. Germline values: CDR1 SGHRS, CDR2 YFSETQ. The length of the CDR3 is 18 residues. Trimming took 4 bases from V and 3 from J; bases not matched to a gene: 19. CDR3 nucleotide sequence: TGCGCCAGCAGCAGCCGGGACAGCGAACTTCTGGGAAGCTACGAGCAGTACTTC. Encoded protein: CASSSRDSELLGSYEQYF.

The rearrangement joins TRBV12-5 to TRBJ2-5, with 12 bases matching TRBD2. The CDR3 spans 15 residues. The V and J ends lost 7 bases and 5 bases, in that order; junction bases with no gene match: 8. Per germline, CDR1 LGHNT and CDR2 FRNRAP. In nucleotides, the CDR3 is TGTGCTAGTGCCCCGGGACTAGCGGGCGGGGAGACCCAGTACTTC. Its protein product is CASAPGLAGGETQYF.

In this sample, this clonotype turned up many times. The chain carries TRBV12-5 and TRBJ1-4; the match to TRBD1 covers 8 bases. Germline values: CDR1 LGHNT, CDR2 FRNRAP. With 2 bases clipped from V and 7 bases from J, the junction kept 6 bases outside the gene matches. CDR3 size: 15 residues. Here the CDR3 DNA reads TGTGCTAGTGGTTTGTCTTCCGGGACAGGTGAAAAACTGTTTTTT. It encodes CASGLSSGTGEKLFF.

This clonotype was detected many times. The chain couples TRBV20-1 to TRBJ1-2, with D maybe TRBD1 (5 bases). The CDR3 has 12 residues. In germline, CDR1 is DFQATT, CDR2 SNEGSKA (reference sequence). The V gene lost 5 bases and the J gene lost 0 bases, with 7 bases spanning the gap. The CDR3 nucleotides read TGCAGTGCTTCGACAGCTAACTATGGCTACACCTTC. It codes for CSASTANYGYTF.

The chain has TRBV11-2 and TRBJ2-7; 7 positions agree with TRBD1. The germline V gene has CDR1 SGHAT and CDR2 FQNNGV. J gave up 0 bases and V 2 bases, and 4 bases lay outside the gene matches. This CDR3 has 15 amino acids. The CDR3 region has the DNA TGTGCCAGCAGCTTACGCACAGGGGTCTCCTACGAGCAGTACTTC. This sequence encodes CASSLRTGVSYEQYF.

This clonotype was seen at least ten times. The chain carries TRBV3-1 and TRBJ1-5; the D is unclear. Germline V CDR1 and CDR2: LGHDT, YNNKEL (reference sequence). The CDR3 spans 15 residues. The ends were cut back, 2 bases at V and 2 bases at J, with 10 bases in the middle. CDR3 region: CASSQRSPGNQPQHF. The CDR3 DNA sequence: TGTGCCAGCAGCCAACGGTCCCCCGGCAATCAGCCCCAGCATTTT.

This clonotype was observed many times. The chain has TRBV18 and TRBJ1-1, with TRBD1 identical over 7 bases. V lost 5 bases, J lost 1 base, and 4 bases stayed unmatched. The length of the CDR3 is 14 residues. CDR1 KGHSH and CDR2 LQKENI come from the germline V gene. The CDR3 sequence: CASSTGTANTEAFF. The DNA of the CDR3 is TGTGCCAGCTCAACCGGGACAGCGAACACTGAAGCTTTCTTT.

V is TRBV20-1 and J is TRBJ1-2, with no clear D. Deletions cut 6 bases from V and 5 bases from J, with 16 bases between. The CDR3 is 13 amino acids. Germline V lookup: CDR1 DFQATT, CDR2 SNEGSKA (reference sequence). The CDR3 is CSAWNSGRYGYTF. Here the CDR3 DNA reads TGCAGTGCCTGGAACAGTGGTCGATATGGCTACACCTTC.

This clonotype was counted many times. This chain links TRBV28 with TRBJ1-5; maybe TRBD1 (6 bases). CDR3 length: 13 residues. Germline CDR1 is MDHEN and CDR2 is SYDVKM. V shed 6 bases and J shed 7 bases, with 13 bases lying between them. This chain's CDR3 is CASSLQGGQPQHF. The CDR3 bases are TGTGCCAGCAGCCTACAGGGAGGGCAGCCCCAGCATTTT.

This clonotype came up many times. This chain uses TRBV6-5 with TRBJ2-5; 7 nucleotides match TRBD1. CDR1 is MNHEY, CDR2 SVGAGI, per germline. The CDR3 length is 16 residues. J lost 5 bases, V lost 5 bases, and 14 bases had no gene match. The CDR3 protein is CASSPQVSGGQETQYF. CDR3 bases: TGTGCCAGCAGTCCTCAAGTGTCAGGGGGTCAGGAGACCCAGTACTTC.

This clonotype has at least ten counts. A junction end diverges from the germline sequence, so it may reflect a read error. V is TRBV28 and J is TRBJ2-1; TRBD2 is a possible D gene (6 bases). Germline loops: CDR1 MDHEN, CDR2 SYDVKM. The CDR3 contains 12 residues. CDR3 DNA: TGTGCCAGCAGCACCCCTGGTGGGGGGTCGAGCTTC. Protein product: CASSTPGGGSSF.

This clonotype was seen repeatedly, ten times or more. The chain is built from TRBV3-1 and TRBJ1-1; tentatively, D is TRBD1 (5 bases). V was shortened by 1 base and J by 2 bases, with 14 bases between the two germline ends. CDR3 length: 16 residues. CDR1 is LGHDT, CDR2 YNNKEL, per germline (reference sequence). CDR3 residues: CASSQAQGAYNTEAFF. In nucleotides, the CDR3 is TGTGCCAGCAGCCAAGCCCAGGGAGCATATAACACTGAAGCTTTCTTT.

This clonotype was picked up many times. The chain couples TRBV5-1 to TRBJ2-3; weak D call: TRBD2 (5 bases). Trimming shortened V by 1 base and J by 1 base, and 10 bases separated the two germline ends. Germline assignment: CDR1 SGHRS and CDR2 YFSETQ. This CDR3 is 15 amino acids long. The CDR3 loop is CASSLKDGGTDTQYF. The CDR3 DNA sequence: TGCGCCAGCAGCTTGAAGGACGGGGGCACAGATACGCAGTATTTT.

This clonotype was detected many times. The CDR3 spells CSALRDRDVYSNQPQHF. The CDR3 region has the DNA TGCAGTGCTCTCCGGGACAGAGACGTTTATAGCAATCAGCCCCAGCATTTT. The rearrangement joins TRBV20-1 to TRBJ1-5; 7 bases match TRBD1. Germline V gives CDR1 DFQATT, CDR2 SNEGSKA (reference sequence). The length of the CDR3 is 17 residues. V gave up 5 bases and J gave up 0 bases; unmatched junction bases: 13.

This clonotype was detected ten times or more. The V call is TRBV4-1, the J call TRBJ2-3; D may match TRBD1 or TRBD2 (7 bases each). Germline CDR1 is MGHRA and CDR2 is YSYEKL. Trimming cost V 0 bases and J 7 bases, with 17 bases left between them. This CDR3 contains 16 residues. In nucleotides, the CDR3 is TGCGCCAGCAGCCAAGATCTAAGCGGGACAGTGAATACGCAGTATTTT. This gives the protein CASSQDLSGTVNTQYF.

This clonotype occurred a few times. The chain joins TRBV5-4 to TRBJ2-7, with 7 nucleotides matching TRBD1. Losses at the gene ends were 0 bases for V and 3 bases for J; bases not matched to a gene: 6. Germline lookup yields CDR1 SGHNT and CDR2 YYREEE (reference sequence). The CDR3 consists of 15 residues. In DNA, the CDR3 is TGTGCCAGCAGCTTGGAACAGGGGATATTCTACGAGCAGTACTTC. Translated: CASSLEQGIFYEQYF. The full variable domain, with the rest looked up from reference TRBV5-4 and TRBJ2-7, is ETGVTQSPTHLIKTRGQQVTLRCSSQSGHNTVSWYQQALGQGPQFIFQYYREEENGRGNFPPRFSGLQFPNYSSELNVNALELDDSALYLCASSLEQGIFYEQYFGPGTRLTVT.

This clonotype was counted many times. The chain joins TRBV3-1 to TRBJ2-1; D gene unclear. The CDR3 totals 14 residues. Per germline, CDR1 LGHDT and CDR2 YNNKEL (reference sequence). V was pared by 0 bases and J by 9 bases, with 12 bases between. CDR3 nucleotides: TGTGCCAGCAGCCAAGATACGACAACGGGTGAGCAGTTCTTC. This codes for CASSQDTTTGEQFF.